This T cell receptor beta chain was documented in a study of human T cells and chemical hapten exposure. One entry per CDR3 protein, called by TCRdb with MiXCR from the RACE reads. This repertoire shows tens of thousands of distinct CDR3 sequences, roughly a tenth found once; its top ten account for roughly 2.4%. This clonotype has only a few counts. The ends lost 5 bases at V and 3 bases at J; junction bases unmatched: 12. The germline gives CDR1 MGHDK, CDR2 SYGVNS. This CDR3 spans 16 amino acids. Documented time point: patch test 2, 6 weeks after DPC sensitization. The treatment is: therapeutic diphenylcyclopropenone sensitization with weekly scalp DPC. Total RNA was extracted from unfractionated whole blood.

The sequence came from a woman aged 30 to 39 with alopecia areata. Some clones in this sample may be carry-over from other donors' samples. The V and J genes are TRBV25-1 and TRBJ2-5; 7 nucleotides align to TRBD1. Sequences were derived from whole blood, sampled in connection with sensitization to the hapten diphenylcyclopropenone (DPC). The DNA of the CDR3 is TGTGCCAGCAGTAAGACCTCACAGGGGCGTGAAGAGACCCAGTACTTC. Protein sequence: CASSKTSQGREETQYF. Looking up the rest from reference TRBV25-1 and TRBJ2-5 gives the full variable domain: EADIYQTPRYLVIGTGKKITLECSQTMGHDKMYWYQQDPGMELHLIHYSYGVNSTEKGDLSSESTVSRIRTEHFPLTLESARPSHTSQYLCASSKTSQGREETQYFGPGTRLLVL.